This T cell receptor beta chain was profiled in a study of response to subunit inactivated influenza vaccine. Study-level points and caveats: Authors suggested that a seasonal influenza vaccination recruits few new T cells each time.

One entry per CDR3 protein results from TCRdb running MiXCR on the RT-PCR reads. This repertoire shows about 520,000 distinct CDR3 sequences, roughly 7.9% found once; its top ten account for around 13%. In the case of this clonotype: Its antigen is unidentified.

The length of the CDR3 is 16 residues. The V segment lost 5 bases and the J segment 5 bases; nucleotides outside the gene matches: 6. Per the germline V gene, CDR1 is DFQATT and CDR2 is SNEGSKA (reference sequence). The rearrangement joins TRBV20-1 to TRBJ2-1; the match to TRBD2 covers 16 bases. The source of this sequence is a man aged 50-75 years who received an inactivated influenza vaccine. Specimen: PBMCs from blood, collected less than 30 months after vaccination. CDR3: CSAYRGLAGGDNEQFF. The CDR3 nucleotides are TGCAGTGCTTACCGGGGACTAGCGGGAGGGGACAATGAGCAGTTCTTC.